The clone carrying this TCR beta chain was detected only a few times. Its antigen remains unknown. Universal primer sites and UMIs were introduced during 5'RACE template-switching synthesis of TCR cDNA. MiXCR, run by TCRdb on the 5' RACE reads, gives a single entry per CDR3 protein. The sample carries approximately 580,000 distinct CDR3 sequences, roughly a sixth recorded once. The data stem from a study of T cells after yellow fever vaccination. Across the study: Preparation of the low-cell-number fractions used SMART-Seq v4 Ultra Low Input.

Germline V gene lookup returns CDR1 SEHNR and CDR2 FQNEAQ (reference sequence). The length of the CDR3 is 16 residues. Deletions cut 4 bases from V and 1 base from J, with 16 bases between. Study-wide results and limits: Bulk-population clonotypes that are abundant could appear as contaminants in FACS-sorted repertoires. Post-booster repertoires again held most primary-vaccination clones (about 96% CD4, 88% CD8).

V is TRBV7-9 and J is TRBJ1-1, with a weak D call TRBD1 (5 bases). Sequenced material: PBMCs, taken more than 4 days after the first yellow fever vaccination. The TCR originated in a man aged 18-30 years who received the YFV17D yellow fever vaccine. CDR3 sequence: CASSSSGGRENTEAFF. In DNA form, the CDR3 reads TGTGCCAGCAGCTCATCCGGGGGACGGGAGAACACTGAAGCTTTCTTT.